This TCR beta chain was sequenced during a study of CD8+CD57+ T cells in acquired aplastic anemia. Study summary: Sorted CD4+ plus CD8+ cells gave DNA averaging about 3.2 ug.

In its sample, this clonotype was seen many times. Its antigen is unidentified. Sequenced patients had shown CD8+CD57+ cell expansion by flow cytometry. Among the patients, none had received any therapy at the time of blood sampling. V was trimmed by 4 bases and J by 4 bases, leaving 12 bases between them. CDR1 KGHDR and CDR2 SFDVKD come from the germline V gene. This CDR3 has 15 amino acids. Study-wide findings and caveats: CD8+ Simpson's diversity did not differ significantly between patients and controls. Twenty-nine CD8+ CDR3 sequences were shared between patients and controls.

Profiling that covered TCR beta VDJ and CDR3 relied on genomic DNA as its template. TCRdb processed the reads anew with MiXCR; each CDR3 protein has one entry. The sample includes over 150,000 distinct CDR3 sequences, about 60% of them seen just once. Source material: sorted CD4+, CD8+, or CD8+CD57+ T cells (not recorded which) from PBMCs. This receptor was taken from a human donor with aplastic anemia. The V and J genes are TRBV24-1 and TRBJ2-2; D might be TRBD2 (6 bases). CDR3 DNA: TGTGCCACCAGTGAACGGGGGTCGGGCACCGGGGAGCTGTTTTTT. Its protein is CATSERGSGTGELFF.